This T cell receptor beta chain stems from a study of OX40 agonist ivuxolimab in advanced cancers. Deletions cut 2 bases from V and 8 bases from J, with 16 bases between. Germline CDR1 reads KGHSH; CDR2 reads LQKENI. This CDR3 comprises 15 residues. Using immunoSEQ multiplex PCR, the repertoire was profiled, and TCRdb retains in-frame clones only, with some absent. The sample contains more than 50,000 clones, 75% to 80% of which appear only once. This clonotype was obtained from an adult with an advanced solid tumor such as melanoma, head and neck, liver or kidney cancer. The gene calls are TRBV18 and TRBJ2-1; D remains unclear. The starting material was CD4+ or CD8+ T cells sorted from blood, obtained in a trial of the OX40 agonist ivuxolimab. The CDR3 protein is CASSPIIDRSDEQFF. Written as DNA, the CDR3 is TGTGCCAGCTCACCAATCATCGATAGGAGCGATGAGCAGTTCTTC.